This TCR beta chain was captured in a study of cytomegalovirus exposure and HLA in healthy donors. J lost 4 bases, V lost 1 base, and 8 bases had no gene match. The CDR3 extends over 17 amino acids. Germline assignment: CDR1 LGHNA and CDR2 YNFKEQ. 13 Jbeta primers and 60 Vbeta primers were used for the PCR. Data came from immunoSEQ multiplex PCR; TCRdb stores just in-frame clones and leaves some out. The repertoire has over 150,000 clones, 74% of them found once; the top ten carry under 2.5%. Sequenced material: PBMCs. The TCR sequence derives from a man aged 25 to 40 in good health and CMV-seronegative. The rearrangement joins TRBV4-2 to TRBJ2-2; 8 nucleotides line up with TRBD1. CDR3 in DNA: TGTGCCAGCAGCCAAGGGACACAGGGGGGAGGCACCGGGGAGCTGTTTTTT. This encodes CASSQGTQGGGTGELFF.